One T cell receptor (beta chain) is described in this entry. Its antigen target is currently unknown. No base quality information exists; no much larger clone differs at one position. Patients with a history of autoimmune disease or receiving systemic immunosuppression were excluded from the trial. Peripheral blood for TCR sequencing was drawn from every dose cohort at baseline, at cycle 4 day 1 and at cycle 7 day 1. Samples were obtained from an open-label, multicenter, first-in-human phase I dose-escalation trial of ivuxolimab. Adults with locally advanced or metastatic melanoma, renal cell carcinoma, hepatocellular carcinoma or head and neck squamous cell carcinoma were enrolled in the trial. Before TCR sequencing, CD4+ and CD8+ T cells were separately sorted from peripheral blood. The data stem from a study of OX40 agonist ivuxolimab in advanced cancers. Regarding the research as a whole: Ivuxolimab was a fully human IgG2 agonistic monoclonal antibody targeting the costimulatory receptor OX40 (CD134). Partial responses occurred in three dose-escalation patients, of whom one had hepatocellular carcinoma and two had cutaneous melanoma. The purpose of peripheral TCRbeta sequencing was to test whether ivuxolimab changed TCR sequence diversity and led to clonal T-cell expansion. A male proportion of nearly 85% and a mean age of approximately 62 years, ranging from roughly 23 to 80, were recorded for the dose-escalation cohort. The paper describes the monotherapy dose-escalation part (N = 52 patients) of the phase I trial of ivuxolimab. Patients were allowed to have had prior anti-PD-1, anti-PD-L1 or anti-CTLA-4 therapy, and approximately 37% of the dose-escalation patients had been treated with checkpoint inhibitors. Among the 52 dose-escalation patients, roughly 20 had hepatocellular carcinoma, roughly 15 melanoma, 9 renal cell carcinoma and 9 head and neck cancer. Intravenous ivuxolimab was administered to patients every 2 weeks at six dose levels: 0.01, 0.1, 0.3, 1.5, 3 and 10 mg/kg.

Results and caveats for the whole study, not just this receptor: In the 0.1-3.0 mg/kg groups, partial responders had among the lowest normalized peripheral clonal expansion, particularly in CD8+ T cells. At doses of 0.1 to 3.0 mg/kg, clonal expansion of both CD4+ and CD8+ T cells in blood was seen between baseline and week 6. Which antigens the clonally expanded peripheral T cells were specific for was not determined. Low levels of normalized T-cell clonal expansion were also shown by some nonresponding patients. After ivuxolimab, more expanded clones were found on average in CD8+ T cells than in CD4+ T cells.

For sequencing of the TCRbeta CDR3 region, genomic DNA was extracted from the sorted cells. The immunoSEQ Assay was used to sequence the TCRbeta CDR3 regions. TCRdb took this table from immuneACCESS and kept in-frame rearrangements with V and J called. Such tables lack part of the clones; where checked against another copy, unresolved V genes explain under half of the gap, and the rest is unexplained. The sample has 40,000 to 50,000 clones on record, about 80% of them singletons. The top ten hold 8.5% to 12% of the sample. This TCR was sampled from an adult with an advanced solid tumor such as melanoma, head and neck, liver or kidney cancer. The sample in question was CD4+ or CD8+ T cells sorted from blood, obtained in a trial of the OX40 agonist ivuxolimab.

The CDR3 protein sequence reads: CASSPEVDGYTF. The nucleotide sequence is TGTGCCAGCTCACCAGAAGTTGACGGCTACACCTTC. The chain couples TRBV18 to TRBJ1-2, with no confidently assigned D gene. The CDR3, cysteine through phenylalanine, is 12 amino acids long. Only the CDR3 DNA is retained, 36 bases long and in frame from the first base. From the germline V gene, CDR1 is KGHSH and CDR2 is LQKENI. The junction carries 9 bases between V and J, which are trimmed by 2 bases and 8 bases respectively.